This entry lists 17 T cell receptor beta chains sequenced from one sample in a study of early stage breast cancer tumors. The method was immunoSEQ multiplex PCR; TCRdb's version includes in-frame clones alone and lacks a portion of them. The table shows tens of thousands of clones, with approximately 69% occurring only once. The sequencing input was blood. All receptors come from a person in their sixties with breast cancer.

CDR3 residues: CASSLRGDPSSYEQYF. CDR3 DNA sequence: TGTGCCAGCAGCCTTCGGGGGGACCCGAGCTCCTACGAGCAGTACTTC. The J gene is TRBJ2-7, the V gene TRBV9, with 7 positions matching TRBD2. Germline CDR1 SGDLS, CDR2 YYNGEE. The V and J ends lost 4 bases and 0 bases, in that order; junction bases with no gene match: 10. The length of the CDR3 is 16 residues.

This CDR3 reads CAWGQGAREQYF. The CDR3 DNA is TGTGCCTGGGGACAGGGGGCGAGGGAGCAGTACTTC. The chain recombines TRBV30 with TRBJ2-7; 11 bases are shared with TRBD1. The germline V gene encodes CDR1 GTSNPN and CDR2 SVGIG (reference sequence). V was pared by 5 bases and J by 7 bases, with 4 bases of the junction left unmatched. The CDR3 has 12 residues. Together with reference TRBV30 and TRBJ2-7, the CDR3 gives the full variable domain: SQTIHQWPATLVQPVGSPLSLECTVEGTSNPNLYWYRQAAGRGLQLLFYSVGIGQISSEVPQNLSASRPQDRQFILSSKKLLLSDSGFYLCAWGQGAREQYFGPGTRLTVT.

This chain connects TRBV19 to TRBJ2-3, with TRBD2 identical over 7 bases. There are 15 residues in the CDR3. Germline CDR1 reads LNHDA; CDR2 reads SQIVND (reference sequence). V lost 8 bases, J lost 3 bases, and 11 bases stayed unmatched. CDR3 DNA: TGTGCCAGTTCCGGCGGAAGGGGAGGGACAGATACGCAGTATTTT. Its translation is CASSGGRGGTDTQYF. The full variable domain, in which reference TRBV19 and TRBJ2-3 provide the parts outside the CDR3, is DGGITQSPKYLFRKEGQNVTLSCEQNLNHDAMYWYRQDPGQGLRLIYYSQIVNDFQKGDIAEGYSVSREKKESFPLTVTSAQKNPTAFYLCASSGGRGGTDTQYFGPGTRLTVL.

This sequence joins TRBV19 and TRBJ1-5; no firm D call. V lost 8 bases, J lost 0 bases, and 20 bases lay in between. The CDR3 consists of 17 residues. Germline assignment: CDR1 LNHDA and CDR2 SQIVND (reference sequence). CDR3 protein: CASHPRTGIYSNQPQHF. DNA of the CDR3: TGTGCCAGTCACCCCAGGACGGGGATCTATAGCAATCAGCCCCAGCATTTT.

The chain employs TRBV6-6 and TRBJ1-4; D gene unclear. The germline gives CDR1 MNHNY, CDR2 SVGAGI (reference sequence). Between the trimmed V and J ends, which lost 2 bases and 5 bases, there was a span of 3 bases. The CDR3 is made up of 12 amino acids. CDR3 sequence (DNA): TGTGCCAGCAGTTACGAGAATGAAAAACTGTTTTTT. Translated, it gives CASSYENEKLFF.

V gene TRBV18 combines with J gene TRBJ1-3, with 7 bases matching TRBD1. Germline V CDR1 and CDR2: KGHSH, LQKENI. The CDR3 is 16 amino acids. The junction had 7 bases not matched to a gene; V was cut back by 5 bases and J by 0 bases. CDR3 DNA sequence: TGTGCCAGCTCATCTATGACAGGGCTCTCTGGAAACACCATATATTTT. This translates into CASSSMTGLSGNTIYF. The full variable domain, in which reference TRBV18 and TRBJ1-3 provide the parts outside the CDR3, is NAGVMQNPRHLVRRRGQEARLRCSPMKGHSHVYWYRQLPEEGLKFMVYLQKENIIDESGMPKERFSAEFPKEGPSILRIQQVVRGDSAAYFCASSSMTGLSGNTIYFGEGSWLTVV.

This clone has just a few counts. The chain links TRBV9 to TRBJ1-1; 11 nucleotides match TRBD1. In germline, CDR1 is SGDLS, CDR2 YYNGEE. After removal of 4 bases from V and 0 bases from J, the junction contained 11 bases not matched to a gene. CDR3 length: 18 amino acids. CDR3 DNA: TGTGCCAGCAGCAGAACCGGGACAGGGGGGATCATGAACACTGAAGCTTTCTTT. This codes for CASSRTGTGGIMNTEAFF.

J is TRBJ2-7 and V is TRBV5-1, with D possibly being TRBD1 or TRBD2 (5 bases each). The CDR3 consists of 15 residues. The germline V and J ends were trimmed by 4 bases and 0 bases, with 14 bases remaining between them. Germline-derived CDR1 and CDR2 are SGHRS and YFSETQ. CDR3 sequence: CASSPAGTPSYEQYF. CDR3 sequence (DNA): TGCGCCAGCAGCCCGGCCGGGACCCCCTCCTACGAGCAGTACTTC.

The V call is TRBV5-1, the J call TRBJ2-5; TRBD1 matches at 9 bases. Losses at the gene ends were 0 bases for V and 5 bases for J; bases not matched to a gene: 8. This CDR3 region has 16 residues. The germline CDR1 and CDR2 sequences are SGHRS and YFSETQ. For the CDR3, the DNA is TGCGCCAGCAGCTTGGGGGACAGGGCCTGGGAGGAGACCCAGTACTTC. Amino acids: CASSLGDRAWEETQYF.

The CDR3 region has the DNA TGTGCCAGCAGCCCTGGGACTAGACGGCAGTATTTT. Translated, it gives CASSPGTRRQYF. This chain joins TRBV27 and TRBJ2-3; 8 bases match TRBD2. V gave up 6 bases and J gave up 11 bases; unmatched junction bases: 7. Germline values: CDR1 MNHEY, CDR2 SMNVEV (reference sequence). The CDR3 is 12 amino acids.

This chain links TRBV12-5 with TRBJ2-3; D not certain. CDR1 LGHNT and CDR2 FRNRAP come from the germline V gene. The CDR3 is 12 amino acids. Trimming left V 4 bases short and J 4 bases short, with 6 bases between. The CDR3 region is CASGSSADTQYF. In nucleotides, the CDR3 is TGTGCTAGTGGTTCATCAGCAGATACGCAGTATTTT.

V usage is TRBV28 and J usage is TRBJ1-5; maybe TRBD1 (5 bases). Germline CDR1 MDHEN, CDR2 SYDVKM. The V and J ends lost 3 bases and 3 bases respectively, with 12 bases between them. The CDR3 loop spans 15 amino acids. The chain's CDR3 is CASSLGVTVNQPQHF. CDR3 nucleotides: TGTGCCAGCAGTTTGGGGGTTACGGTCAATCAGCCCCAGCATTTT.

A few counts support this clone. V and J are TRBV6-4 and TRBJ2-1; 8 nucleotides align to TRBD2. Trimming cost V 4 bases and J 5 bases; bases outside gene matches: 4. The length of the CDR3 is 14 residues. Germline V gives CDR1 MRHNA, CDR2 SNTAGT. CDR3 protein: CASSARGENNEQFF. CDR3 sequence (DNA): TGTGCCAGCAGTGCGCGGGGGGAGAACAATGAGCAGTTCTTC.

The chain combines TRBV28 with TRBJ1-5; D may be TRBD1 (6 bases). This CDR3 has 14 residues. V was trimmed by 5 bases and J by 3 bases, leaving 11 bases between them. Germline CDR1 is MDHEN and CDR2 is SYDVKM. The CDR3 sequence is CASSPRTVNQPQHF. CDR3 nucleotide sequence: TGTGCCAGCAGTCCTCGGACAGTCAATCAGCCCCAGCATTTT.

The chain couples TRBV27 to TRBJ2-7, with 10 nucleotides matching TRBD1. Trimming cost V 6 bases and J 7 bases; bases outside gene matches: 15. Per the germline V gene, CDR1 is MNHEY and CDR2 is SMNVEV (reference sequence). This CDR3 has 16 residues. The CDR3 sequence: CASSQPRTGGGGEQYF. In nucleotides, the CDR3 is TGTGCCAGCAGCCAACCCCGGACAGGGGGTGGGGGGGAGCAGTACTTC.

The chain has TRBV28 and TRBJ2-1, with 10 bases aligning to TRBD2. The junction had 1 base not matched to a gene; V was cut back by 6 bases and J by 5 bases. Germline V gene lookup returns CDR1 MDHEN and CDR2 SYDVKM. The length of the CDR3 is 13 residues. The CDR3 loop is CASRLAGDNEQFF. The CDR3 DNA reads TGTGCCAGCAGGCTAGCGGGAGACAATGAGCAGTTCTTC.

This clone was seen only a few times. The chain joins TRBV10-3 to TRBJ1-4; 10 bases align to TRBD1. This CDR3 is built from 16 residues. V lost 3 bases, J lost 3 bases, and 4 bases stayed unmatched. The germline gives CDR1 ENHRY, CDR2 SYGVKD. This CDR3 is CAISDPGQGANEKLFF. Written as DNA, the CDR3 is TGTGCCATCAGTGACCCCGGACAGGGGGCTAATGAAAAACTGTTTTTT.